This T cell receptor beta chain was observed in a study of graft-versus-host responses after intestinal transplantation. As regards this clone: What it binds is unknown.

Assay used: immunoSEQ multiplex PCR; TCRdb lists only in-frame clones, some missing. Of 96,000 or so clones in the sample, roughly 90% are singletons; the top ten hold 0.17%. The source is a human donor who received an intestinal transplant. Here the sequenced sample was unstimulated CD4+ T cells sorted from spleen or lymph node cells, taken before intestinal transplant.

The CDR3 DNA reads TGTGCCAGCAGTGAAGAGGCTCTTGGGGGGAGGGAACTGTTTTTT. Translating it yields CASSEEALGGRELFF. The V and J genes are TRBV6-1 and TRBJ1-4, with D tentatively TRBD1 (5 bases). The CDR3 sequence is 15 residues long. From germline, CDR1 is MNHNS and CDR2 SASEGT. Trimming left V 1 base short and J 12 bases short, with 18 bases between.